This TCR beta chain was captured by sequencing in a study of cytomegalovirus exposure and HLA in healthy donors. Study background: T cells numbering about 179 million yielded approximately 120 million unique TCR beta sequences in an earlier analysis. The study's findings and limits: Most TCR beta V segments were productive about 87% or about 30% of the time in an earlier analysis. Later analysis associated a missense DCLRE1C variant with TCR beta V- and J-gene trimming.

As to this clone: The target antigen is unknown.

Primers: 60 Vbeta forward and 13 Jbeta reverse. TCRdb keeps only in-frame clones here, not all; method: immunoSEQ multiplex PCR. In all, the sample yields about 200,000 clones. The CDR3 spans 15 residues. The germline gives CDR1 GTSNPN, CDR2 SVGIG (reference sequence). V lost 3 bases and J 4 bases, leaving 18 bases between the germline ends. The sample taken for sequencing was PBMCs. This receptor was identified in a boy aged 5 to 17 in good health and CMV-seronegative. V usage is TRBV30 and J usage is TRBJ1-2; D perhaps matches TRBD1 (6 bases). CDR3 residues: CAWSDEWTVGYGYTF. The DNA of the CDR3 is TGTGCCTGGAGCGATGAATGGACAGTTGGCTATGGCTACACCTTC.